This T cell receptor (beta chain) was identified in a study of blood T cells in healthy people across ages. Sample-barcoded 5' priming and a J-beta primer mix drove a second PCR of about 7 to 12 cycles. TCRdb fed the 5' RACE reads into MiXCR, producing one record per CDR3 protein. Of fewer than 700,000 distinct CDR3 sequences in the sample, roughly 41% were seen once. The germline V and J ends were trimmed by 3 bases and 8 bases, with 13 bases remaining between them. The CDR3 is 14 residues long. Total RNA, at least 6 micrograms per sample, came from PBMCs. Sequencing was performed on blood. This TCR was recovered from a man of 80 years or more in good health. This sequence joins TRBV12-3 or TRBV12-4 and TRBJ1-4; D is uncertain. This chain's CDR3 is CASSLREQSEKLFF. DNA of the CDR3: TGTGCCAGCAGTTTGAGGGAGCAGAGCGAAAAACTGTTTTTT.